The 18 T cell receptor beta chains listed next were all sequenced from one sample in a study of cytomegalovirus exposure and HLA in healthy donors. 60 Vbeta and 13 Jbeta primers were used in PCR. Method: immunoSEQ multiplex PCR; TCRdb's copy keeps in-frame clones and lacks some. The table lists 77,000 or so clones. Sequencing was performed on PBMCs. These receptors were obtained from a man aged 30 to 45 in good health and CMV-seronegative.

CDR3 bases: TGTGCCAGCAGCCAAGGCGACAGGAACACTGAAGCTTTCTTT. It yields the protein CASSQGDRNTEAFF. The V gene is TRBV4-2, the J gene TRBJ1-1, with D possibly TRBD1 on 5 matching bases. The germline V gene encodes CDR1 LGHNA and CDR2 YNFKEQ. The V gene lost 1 base and the J gene lost 1 base, with 7 bases spanning the gap. This CDR3 spans 14 amino acids.

On this clone itself: Other DNA sequences in this sample translate to the same CDR3. V gene TRBV5-1 combines with J gene TRBJ2-7, with 10 bases fitting TRBD2. V trimming: 2 bases; J trimming: 2 bases; junction bases outside the gene matches: 4. Per germline, CDR1 SGHRS and CDR2 YFSETQ. This CDR3 has 15 amino acids. CDR3 sequence: CASSFLAGDPYEQYF. DNA for the CDR3: TGCGCCAGCAGCTTTCTAGCGGGAGATCCCTACGAGCAGTACTTC.

J is TRBJ1-5 and V is TRBV6-5; the match to TRBD1 covers 7 bases. The ends lost 5 bases at V and 7 bases at J; junction bases unmatched: 11. The germline CDR1 and CDR2 sequences are MNHEY and SVGAGI. The CDR3 is 15 amino acids. CDR3 residues: CASSPQGLISQPQHF. The CDR3 bases are TGTGCCAGCAGTCCACAGGGGCTTATCAGCCAGCCCCAGCATTTT.

The chain couples TRBV5-4 to TRBJ1-1, with D hard to call. CDR1 is SGHNT and CDR2 is YYREEE in the germline V gene (reference sequence). V lost 0 bases and J lost 7, with 7 bases in between. The CDR3 contains 12 residues. CDR3 sequence (DNA): TGTGCCAGCAGCTTGGCGGCGGGTGAAGCTTTCTTT. This encodes CASSLAAGEAFF.

The chain has TRBV2 and TRBJ2-5; the match to TRBD1 covers 7 bases. The germline V gene has CDR1 SNHLY and CDR2 FYNNEI. V gave up 5 bases and J gave up 1 base; unmatched junction bases: 1. The CDR3 length is 13 residues. CDR3 sequence: CASSRDSQETQYF. The CDR3 DNA follows: TGTGCCAGCAGTAGGGACAGCCAAGAGACCCAGTACTTC.

This sequence joins TRBV6-5 and TRBJ2-6; D is ambiguous. V was shortened by 5 bases and J by 0 bases, with 5 bases between the two germline ends. Germline V gene sequence: CDR1 MNHEY, CDR2 SVGAGI. This CDR3 spans 14 amino acids. The CDR3 DNA follows: TGTGCCAGCAGTGCTAACTCTGGGGCCAACGTCCTGACTTTC. Its translation is CASSANSGANVLTF.

This chain links TRBV7-9 with TRBJ2-7, with 9 bases fitting TRBD1. Unmatched junction bases numbered 7, after V lost 7 bases and J lost 0 bases. CDR1 is SEHNR, CDR2 FQNEAQ, per germline (reference sequence). This CDR3 is 15 amino acids long. CDR3: CASNPGTGSSYEQYF. CDR3 in DNA: TGTGCCAGCAACCCCGGGACAGGGAGCTCCTACGAGCAGTACTTC. The whole variable domain, remainder taken from reference TRBV7-9 and TRBJ2-7, is DTGVSQNPRHKITKRGQNVTFRCDPISEHNRLYWYRQTLGQGPEFLTYFQNEAQLEKSRLLSDRFSAERPKGSFSTLEIQRTEQGDSAMYLCASNPGTGSSYEQYFGPGTRLTVT.

This chain connects TRBV19 to TRBJ2-7; 8 nucleotides align to TRBD1. After removal of 5 bases from V and 3 bases from J, the junction contained 15 bases not matched to a gene. The CDR3 sequence is 17 residues long. From germline, CDR1 is LNHDA and CDR2 SQIVND (reference sequence). The CDR3, as DNA: TGTGCCAGTAGTTGGGCAGGGGGCGATACTAGCATCTACGAGCAGTACTTC. Amino acids: CASSWAGGDTSIYEQYF.

This chain joins TRBV5-1 and TRBJ1-1; 8 positions match TRBD1. V lost 3 bases, J lost 5 bases, and 12 bases stayed unmatched. The germline V gene encodes CDR1 SGHRS and CDR2 YFSETQ. This CDR3 region has 16 residues. The CDR3 region has the DNA TGCGCCAGCAGCTCGGCCTCGACAGGGGTGGGGACTGAAGCTTTCTTT. It translates to CASSSASTGVGTEAFF.

The chain employs TRBV2 and TRBJ2-5; TRBD2 matches at 9 bases. The germline V gene has CDR1 SNHLY and CDR2 FYNNEI. The CDR3 covers 15 residues. V lost 1 base and J lost 3; bases outside the gene matches: 3. The CDR3 DNA reads TGTGCCAGCAGTGAAGATGTAGCGGGGGAAGAGACCCAGTACTTC. The encoded protein is CASSEDVAGEETQYF. The variable domain in full, completed from reference TRBV2 and TRBJ2-5, reads EPEVTQTPSHQVTQMGQEVILRCVPISNHLYFYWYRQILGQKVEFLVSFYNNEISEKSEIFDDQFSVERPDGSNFTLKIRSTKLEDSAMYFCASSEDVAGEETQYFGPGTRLLVL.

V and J are TRBV5-1 and TRBJ2-5; 9 positions match TRBD2. This CDR3 has 15 residues. Trimming at V came to 1 base and at J to 2 bases, leaving 3 bases not matched to a gene. CDR1 is SGHRS and CDR2 is YFSETQ in the germline V gene. The CDR3 spells CASSLLAGTQETQYF. The CDR3 DNA sequence: TGCGCCAGCAGCTTGCTAGCGGGGACACAAGAGACCCAGTACTTC.

V is TRBV9 and J is TRBJ2-1, with D possibly being TRBD2 (5 bases). V lost 0 bases and J 8 bases, leaving 9 bases between the germline ends. This CDR3 is built from 13 residues. Germline values: CDR1 SGDLS, CDR2 YYNGEE. CDR3 DNA sequence: TGTGCCAGCAGCGTAGGGGCTAGCTATGAGCAGTTCTTC. Residues: CASSVGASYEQFF.

The chain has TRBV5-1 and TRBJ1-2; 8 bases map to TRBD1. The V gene end was trimmed by 1 base and the J gene end by 8 bases; junction bases not matched to a gene: 7. CDR1 and CDR2 from the germline V gene are SGHRS and YFSETQ. CDR3 length: 14 residues. DNA for the CDR3: TGCGCCAGCAGCTTGTTATCAGGGGGCGGCGGCTACACCTTC. This translates into CASSLLSGGGGYTF.

The gene calls are TRBV7-6 and TRBJ1-5; no clear D. V lost 5 bases and J 3 bases, leaving 14 bases between the germline ends. The CDR3 runs 15 residues. Germline assignment: CDR1 SGHVS and CDR2 FNYEAQ. CDR3 DNA sequence: TGTGCCAGCAGCCCCATACTCGGGGACAATCAGCCCCAGCATTTT. Its protein is CASSPILGDNQPQHF.

The CDR3, as DNA: TGCAGCGTTGAATGGAGTTTCACCGGGGAGCTGTTTTTT. As protein: CSVEWSFTGELFF. The chain joins TRBV29-1 to TRBJ2-2; D not certain. CDR1 is SQVTM, CDR2 ANQGSEA, per germline. The V end lost 2 bases, the J end lost 4 bases, and 8 bases lay between the germline ends. This CDR3 region has 13 residues.

The chain uses TRBV5-1 and TRBJ1-2; TRBD1 aligns across 8 bases. The CDR3 length is 15 residues. The V gene end was trimmed by 4 bases and the J gene end by 4 bases; junction bases not matched to a gene: 9. Germline CDR1 reads SGHRS; CDR2 reads YFSETQ. The CDR3 nucleotides are TGCGCCAGCAGCGGGACAGGTCTTCGTGCCTATGGCTACACCTTC. Amino acids: CASSGTGLRAYGYTF.

The chain is built from TRBV5-4 and TRBJ2-7, with D possibly matching TRBD1 (6 bases). The V gene lost 9 bases and the J gene lost 5 bases, with 18 bases spanning the gap. Per germline, CDR1 SGHNT and CDR2 YYREEE (reference sequence). The CDR3 has 13 amino acids. The DNA of the CDR3 is TGTGCCACCGCAAGGGGGACAACCCACGAGCAGTACTTC. Amino acid sequence: CATARGTTHEQYF.

J is TRBJ1-6 and V is TRBV9; the D gene is possibly TRBD1 (5 bases). Germline V gene lookup returns CDR1 SGDLS and CDR2 YYNGEE. The CDR3 totals 15 residues. The V end lost 4 bases, the J end lost 0 bases, and 8 bases lay between the germline ends. The DNA for the CDR3 is TGTGCCAGCAGCTCCGACAGCTCCTATAATTCACCCCTCCACTTT. This translates into CASSSDSSYNSPLHF.